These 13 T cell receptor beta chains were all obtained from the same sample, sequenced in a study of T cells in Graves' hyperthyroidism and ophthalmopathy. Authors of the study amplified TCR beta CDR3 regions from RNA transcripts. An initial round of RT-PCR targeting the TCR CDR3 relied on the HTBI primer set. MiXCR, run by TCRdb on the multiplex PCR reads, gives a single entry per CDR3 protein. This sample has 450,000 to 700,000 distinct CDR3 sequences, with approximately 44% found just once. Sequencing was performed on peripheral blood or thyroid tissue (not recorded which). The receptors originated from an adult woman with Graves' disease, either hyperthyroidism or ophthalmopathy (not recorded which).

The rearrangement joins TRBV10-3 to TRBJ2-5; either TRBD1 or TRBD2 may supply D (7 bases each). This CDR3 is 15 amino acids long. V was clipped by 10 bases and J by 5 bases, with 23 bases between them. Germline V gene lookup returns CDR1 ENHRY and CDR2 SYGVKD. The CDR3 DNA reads TGTGCCACCTTTCAGGGGGAGGGGATGATGGAGACCCAGTACTTC. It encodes CATFQGEGMMETQYF.

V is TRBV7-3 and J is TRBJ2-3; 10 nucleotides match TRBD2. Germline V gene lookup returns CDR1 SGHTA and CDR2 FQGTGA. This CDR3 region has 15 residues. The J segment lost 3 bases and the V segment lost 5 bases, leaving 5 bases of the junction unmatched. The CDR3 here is CASSKELAGTDTQYF. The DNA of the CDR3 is TGTGCCAGCAGCAAAGAACTAGCGGGAACAGATACGCAGTATTTT. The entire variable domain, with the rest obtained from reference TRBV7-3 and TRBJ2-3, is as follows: GAGVSQTPSNKVTEKGKYVELRCDPISGHTALYWYRQSLGQGPEFLIYFQGTGAADDSGLPNDRFFAVRPEGSVSTLKIQRTERGDSAVYLCASSKELAGTDTQYFGPGTRLTVL.

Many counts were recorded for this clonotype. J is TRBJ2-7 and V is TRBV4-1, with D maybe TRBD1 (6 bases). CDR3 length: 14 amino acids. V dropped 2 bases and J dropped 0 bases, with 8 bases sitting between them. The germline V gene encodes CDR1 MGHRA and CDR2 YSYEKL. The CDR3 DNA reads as TGCGCCAGCAGCCAACAGGGGTTCTCCTACGAGCAGTACTTC. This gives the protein CASSQQGFSYEQYF.

CDR3 sequence (DNA): TGTGCCAGCAGTCGTAGGATTAACACTGAAGCTTTCTTT. It encodes CASSRRINTEAFF. The gene calls are TRBV2 and TRBJ1-1; D is undetermined. Germline V lookup: CDR1 SNHLY, CDR2 FYNNEI. The CDR3 runs 13 residues. With 5 bases removed from V and 2 bases from J, the gap between germline ends came to 9 bases.

CDR3 sequence (DNA): TGTGCCAGCAGCGAGTCGGGACAGGGTGGTACGGAGCAGTACTTC. Translating it yields CASSESGQGGTEQYF. The gene calls are TRBV9 and TRBJ2-7; 9 bases agree with TRBD1. The CDR3 consists of 15 residues. J was trimmed by 7 bases and V by 3 bases; bases with no gene match: 11. CDR1 is SGDLS and CDR2 is YYNGEE in the germline V gene.

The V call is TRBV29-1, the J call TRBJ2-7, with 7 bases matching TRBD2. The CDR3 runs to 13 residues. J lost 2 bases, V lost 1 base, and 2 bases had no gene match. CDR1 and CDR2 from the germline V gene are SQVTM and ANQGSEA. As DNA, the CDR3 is TGCAGCGTTGAAGGCCTAGCGGCCTACGAGCAGTACTTC. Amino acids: CSVEGLAAYEQYF.

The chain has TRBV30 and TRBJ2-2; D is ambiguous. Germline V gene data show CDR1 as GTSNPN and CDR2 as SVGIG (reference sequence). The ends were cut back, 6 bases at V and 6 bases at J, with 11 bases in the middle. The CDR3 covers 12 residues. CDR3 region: CACLRISGELFF. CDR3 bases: TGTGCCTGCCTAAGGATCTCCGGGGAGCTGTTTTTT.

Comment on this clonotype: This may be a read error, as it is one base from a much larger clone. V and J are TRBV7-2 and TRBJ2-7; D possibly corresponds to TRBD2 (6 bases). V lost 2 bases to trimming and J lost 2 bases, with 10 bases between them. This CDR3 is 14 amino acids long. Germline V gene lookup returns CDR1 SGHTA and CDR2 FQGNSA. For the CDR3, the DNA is TGTGCCAGCAGCTTAAACCCGGGGGCCTACGAGCAGTACTTC. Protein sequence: CASSLNPGAYEQYF.

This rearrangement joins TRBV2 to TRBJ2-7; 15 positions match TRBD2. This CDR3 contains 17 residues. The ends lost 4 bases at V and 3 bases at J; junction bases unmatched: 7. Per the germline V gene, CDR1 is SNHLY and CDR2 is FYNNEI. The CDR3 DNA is TGTGCCAGCAGTGCTAAGGGACTAGCGGGAGGTGACTACGAGCAGTACTTC. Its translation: CASSAKGLAGGDYEQYF.

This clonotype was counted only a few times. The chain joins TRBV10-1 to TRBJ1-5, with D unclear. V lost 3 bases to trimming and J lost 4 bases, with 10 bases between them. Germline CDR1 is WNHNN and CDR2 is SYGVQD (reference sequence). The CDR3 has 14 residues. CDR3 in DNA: TGCGCCAGCAGTGACCCGGCGGGGAATCAGCCCCAGCATTTT. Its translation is CASSDPAGNQPQHF.

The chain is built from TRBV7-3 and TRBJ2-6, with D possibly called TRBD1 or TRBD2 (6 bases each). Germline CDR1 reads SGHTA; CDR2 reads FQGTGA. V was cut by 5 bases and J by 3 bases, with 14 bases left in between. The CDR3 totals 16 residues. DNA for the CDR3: TGTGCCAGCAGCACCGAACAGGGACTTGGGGCCAACGTCCTGACTTTC. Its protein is CASSTEQGLGANVLTF.

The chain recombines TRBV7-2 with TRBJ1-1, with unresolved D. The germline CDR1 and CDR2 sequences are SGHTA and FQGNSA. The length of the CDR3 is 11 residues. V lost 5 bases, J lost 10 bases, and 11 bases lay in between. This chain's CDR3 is CASSPRGGAFF. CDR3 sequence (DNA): TGTGCCAGCAGCCCCCGGGGTGGAGCTTTCTTT.

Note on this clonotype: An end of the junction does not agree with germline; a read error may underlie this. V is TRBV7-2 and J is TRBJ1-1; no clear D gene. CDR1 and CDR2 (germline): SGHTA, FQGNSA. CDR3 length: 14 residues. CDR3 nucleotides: TGTGCTAGCAGCGAAACGGGCCGGAACACTGAAGCTTTCTTT. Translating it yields CASSETGRNTEAFF.